A single sample gave rise to the 12 T cell receptor beta chains below, sequenced in a study of beta chain features in type 1 diabetes. The study's findings and limits: Significant though moderate, a shortening of TCRB CDR3s appeared in all four CD4+ subsets of Type 1 diabetes patients.

The study reverse transcribed the entire isolated RNA, so it sequenced expressed TCRB transcripts. Clones were read by immunoSEQ multiplex PCR, and TCRdb kept only the in-frame ones, dropping some. The table lists hundreds of thousands of clones, around 15% of them singletons, with 0.04% in the top ten. Antigens for these TCRs are unknown. Sequencing used naive CD4+ T cells from blood. The origin of the receptors is a man aged 18 to 29 with type 1 diabetes.

This clone was seen only once. This sequence joins TRBV4-1 and TRBJ2-2; D unclear. The CDR3 loop spans 15 amino acids. Trimming took 0 bases from V and 3 from J, leaving 8 bases between them. Per the germline V gene, CDR1 is MGHRA and CDR2 is YSYEKL. The CDR3 bases are TGCGCCAGCAGCCAAGATGTCGGATACACCGGGGAGCTGTTTTTT. It yields the protein CASSQDVGYTGELFF.

This clone was seen repeatedly, ten times or more. This chain joins TRBV13 and TRBJ2-1, with D perhaps given as TRBD1 or TRBD2 (5 bases each). The CDR3 is made up of 14 amino acids. The V end was cut by 5 bases, the J end by 10 bases, with 18 bases between. In germline, CDR1 is PRHDT, CDR2 FYEKMQ (reference sequence). This CDR3 is CASSPGTRGGEQFF. The CDR3 coding sequence is TGTGCCAGCAGCCCGGGGACGAGAGGTGGGGAGCAGTTCTTC.

This rearrangement joins TRBV30 to TRBJ1-4, with a weak D call TRBD1 (5 bases). The CDR3 runs to 14 residues. V lost 0 bases and J 3 bases, leaving 8 bases between the germline ends. Germline CDR1 reads GTSNPN; CDR2 reads SVGIG (reference sequence). CDR3 protein: CAWSVRVPNEKLFF. CDR3 nucleotides: TGTGCCTGGAGTGTCAGGGTGCCTAATGAAAAACTGTTTTTT.

This clone was counted a few times. V is TRBV29-1 and J is TRBJ2-7; 12 bases are shared with TRBD1. The V segment lost 4 bases and the J segment 5 bases; nucleotides outside the gene matches: 3. From germline, CDR1 is SQVTM and CDR2 ANQGSEA. This CDR3 region has 13 residues. The CDR3 sequence: CSVVGTGGDEQYF. DNA of the CDR3: TGCAGCGTTGTGGGGACAGGGGGCGACGAGCAGTACTTC.

The J gene is TRBJ2-7, the V gene TRBV7-9; 8 bases agree with TRBD2. The ends lost 5 bases at V and 2 bases at J; junction bases unmatched: 14. The CDR3 loop spans 17 amino acids. From germline, CDR1 is SEHNR and CDR2 FQNEAQ (reference sequence). CDR3 in amino acids: CASSQSRGRPLTYEQYF. The CDR3 nucleotides are TGTGCCAGCAGCCAGTCCCGCGGGAGGCCCCTTACCTACGAGCAGTACTTC. The full variable domain, in which reference TRBV7-9 and TRBJ2-7 provide the parts outside the CDR3, is DTGVSQNPRHKITKRGQNVTFRCDPISEHNRLYWYRQTLGQGPEFLTYFQNEAQLEKSRLLSDRFSAERPKGSFSTLEIQRTEQGDSAMYLCASSQSRGRPLTYEQYFGPGTRLTVT.

This rearrangement joins TRBV30 to TRBJ1-5; D gene uncertain. V lost 1 base to trimming and J lost 4 bases, with 11 bases between them. The CDR3 has 14 residues. Germline V gene lookup returns CDR1 GTSNPN and CDR2 SVGIG (reference sequence). The CDR3 region is CAWSAIPWNQPQHF. CDR3 nucleotides: TGTGCCTGGAGTGCCATACCCTGGAATCAGCCCCAGCATTTT.

This clone appeared a few times. V gene TRBV5-1 combines with J gene TRBJ2-1, with 9 nucleotides matching TRBD2. V trimming: 0 bases; J trimming: 7 bases; junction bases outside the gene matches: 14. The CDR3 loop spans 18 amino acids. The germline V gene has CDR1 SGHRS and CDR2 YFSETQ. The CDR3 loop reads CASSLAPMGRGGRNEQFF. As DNA, the CDR3 is TGCGCCAGCAGCTTGGCCCCGATGGGGCGGGGGGGCCGAAATGAGCAGTTCTTC.

In nucleotides, the CDR3 is TGTGCCATCAGTGCGCAACTAGGGAGCCAGGGTTCCAATCAGCCCCAGCATTTT. It encodes CAISAQLGSQGSNQPQHF. The V call is TRBV10-3, the J call TRBJ1-5; the D gene is possibly TRBD1 (5 bases). The CDR3 runs to 18 residues. Trimming shortened V by 4 bases and J by 3 bases, and 22 bases separated the two germline ends. Germline V gene lookup returns CDR1 ENHRY and CDR2 SYGVKD.

The chain recombines TRBV7-9 with TRBJ1-1; D is perhaps TRBD1 (5 bases). The V gene lost 5 bases and the J gene lost 0 bases, with 7 bases spanning the gap. CDR3 length: 13 residues. Germline V gene sequence: CDR1 SEHNR, CDR2 FQNEAQ (reference sequence). CDR3 bases: TGTGCCAGCAGCACAGGAGTGAACACTGAAGCTTTCTTT. This gives the protein CASSTGVNTEAFF.

The chain recombines TRBV11-2 with TRBJ1-1; D is uncertain. The CDR3 is made up of 15 amino acids. The V end was cut by 4 bases, the J end by 7 bases, with 19 bases between. CDR1 is SGHAT and CDR2 is FQNNGV in the germline V gene. The CDR3 bases are TGTGCCAGCAGCTCCTTGCGGGGAGGACGGGGTGAAGCTTTCTTT. This codes for CASSSLRGGRGEAFF.

The V call is TRBV12-5, the J call TRBJ2-5; D may be TRBD1 (5 bases). CDR1 and CDR2 from the germline V gene are LGHNT and FRNRAP. The V end was cut by 4 bases, the J end by 1 base, with 13 bases between. The CDR3 loop spans 15 amino acids. The CDR3, as DNA: TGTGCTAGTGGTTCCGGACACAACGCCCAAGAGACCCAGTACTTC. Amino acid sequence: CASGSGHNAQETQYF.

This clone was detected a few times. The chain is built from TRBV5-1 and TRBJ1-1; D perhaps matches TRBD1 (6 bases). Per germline, CDR1 SGHRS and CDR2 YFSETQ. With 3 bases removed from V and 1 base from J, the gap between germline ends came to 10 bases. CDR3 size: 14 residues. In DNA, the CDR3 is TGCGCCAGCAGCTCGACAGGTTCGAACACTGAAGCTTTCTTT. Translated, it gives CASSSTGSNTEAFF. The full variable domain, with the rest looked up from reference TRBV5-1 and TRBJ1-1, is KAGVTQTPRYLIKTRGQQVTLSCSPISGHRSVSWYQQTPGQGLQFLFEYFSETQRNKGNFPGRFSGRQFSNSRSEMNVSTLELGDSALYLCASSSTGSNTEAFFGQGTRLTVV.